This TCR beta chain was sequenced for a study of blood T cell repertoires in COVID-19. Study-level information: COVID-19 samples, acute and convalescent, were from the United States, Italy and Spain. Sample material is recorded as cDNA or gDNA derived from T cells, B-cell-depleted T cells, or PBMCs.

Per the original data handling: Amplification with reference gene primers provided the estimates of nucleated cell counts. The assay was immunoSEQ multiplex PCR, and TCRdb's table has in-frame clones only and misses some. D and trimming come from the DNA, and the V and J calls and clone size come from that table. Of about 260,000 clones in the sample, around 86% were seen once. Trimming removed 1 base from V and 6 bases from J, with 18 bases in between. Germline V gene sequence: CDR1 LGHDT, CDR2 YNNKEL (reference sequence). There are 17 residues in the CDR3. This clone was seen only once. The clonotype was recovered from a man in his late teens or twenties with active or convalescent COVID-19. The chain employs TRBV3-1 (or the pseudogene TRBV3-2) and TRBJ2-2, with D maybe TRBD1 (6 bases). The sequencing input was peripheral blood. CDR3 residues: CASSQVWFSGAPGELFF. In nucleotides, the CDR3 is TGTGCCAGCAGCCAAGTTTGGTTTTCAGGGGCCCCCGGGGAGCTGTTTTTT.